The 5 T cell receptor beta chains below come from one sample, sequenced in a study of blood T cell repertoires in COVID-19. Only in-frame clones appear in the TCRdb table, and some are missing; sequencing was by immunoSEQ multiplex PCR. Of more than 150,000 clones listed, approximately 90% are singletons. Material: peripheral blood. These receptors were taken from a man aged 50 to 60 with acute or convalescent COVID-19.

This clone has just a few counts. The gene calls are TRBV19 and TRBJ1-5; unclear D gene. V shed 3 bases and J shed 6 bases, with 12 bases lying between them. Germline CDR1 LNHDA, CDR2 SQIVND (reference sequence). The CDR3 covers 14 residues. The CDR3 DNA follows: TGTGCCAGTAGTATTGAGCAGGTCAGTCAGCCCCAGCATTTT. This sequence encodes CASSIEQVSQPQHF.

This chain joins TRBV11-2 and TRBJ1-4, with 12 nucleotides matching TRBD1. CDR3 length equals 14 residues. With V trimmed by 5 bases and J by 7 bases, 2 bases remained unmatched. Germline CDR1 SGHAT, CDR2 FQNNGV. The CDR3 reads CASSRGQGAEKLFF. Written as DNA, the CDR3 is TGTGCCAGCAGCCGGGGACAGGGGGCTGAAAAACTGTTTTTT. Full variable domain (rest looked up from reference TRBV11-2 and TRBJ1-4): EAGVAQSPRYKIIEKRQSVAFWCNPISGHATLYWYQQILGQGPKLLIQFQNNGVVDDSQLPKDRFSAERLKGVDSTLKIQPAKLEDSAVYLCASSRGQGAEKLFFGSGTQLSVL.

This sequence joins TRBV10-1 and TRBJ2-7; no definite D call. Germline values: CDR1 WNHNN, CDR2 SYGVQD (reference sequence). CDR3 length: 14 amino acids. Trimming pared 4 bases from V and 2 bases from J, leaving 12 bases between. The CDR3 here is CASSVPPPPYEQYV. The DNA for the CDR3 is TGCGCCAGCAGTGTCCCTCCTCCCCCCTACGAGCAGTACGTC.

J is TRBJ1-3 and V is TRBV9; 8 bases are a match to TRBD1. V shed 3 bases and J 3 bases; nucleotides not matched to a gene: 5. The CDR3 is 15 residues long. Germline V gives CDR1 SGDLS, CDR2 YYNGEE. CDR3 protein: CASSARDRIGNTIYF. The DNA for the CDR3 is TGTGCCAGCAGCGCACGGGACAGGATTGGAAACACCATATATTTT.

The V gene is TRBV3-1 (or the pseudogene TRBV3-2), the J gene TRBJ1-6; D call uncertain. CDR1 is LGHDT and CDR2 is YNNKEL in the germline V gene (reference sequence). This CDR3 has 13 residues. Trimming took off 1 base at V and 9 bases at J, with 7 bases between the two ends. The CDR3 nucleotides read TGTGCCAGCAGCCAAGCCCCAGGTTCACCCCTCCACTTT. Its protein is CASSQAPGSPLHF.